This T cell receptor beta chain was identified during a study of CD8 T cells in Susac syndrome (dated by TCRdb to about 2019). Regarding the research as a whole: The study used repertoire sequencing to test whether antigen drove CD8+ T cell activation and differentiation in Susac syndrome.

RNA was extracted using the RNeasy kit, and roughly 0.5 to 1 microgram was reverse transcribed with random hexamers. The immunoSEQ multiplex PCR assay, covering 54 Vbeta and 13 Jbeta segments, was used to amplify TCR beta CDR3 regions. To correct PCR amplification bias, a synthetic template baseline was used for both primer optimization and computational correction. The study's processing was this. Reads were annotated to V, D and J genes according to IMGT and were analyzed with immunoSEQ Analyzer, with only productive sequences retained. Clonality was computed as one minus Shannon entropy normalized by log2 of the number of productive unique sequences. For each patient and control, public and private clones were evaluated within the 100 most prevalent clones. A clone was defined as Susac-specific if it was absent from the healthy and MS cohorts, from about 1,100 published viral clones and from other ImmuneACCESS disease sequences. The public reads were reanalyzed by TCRdb: fastp trimming at Q25, MiXCR alignment, in-frame beta chains only. Duplicate CDR3 protein sequences are folded into a single record with the most common DNA and genes. These V and J calls originate from TCRdb's pipeline instead of the authors' own analysis. Across this sample there are approximately 270,000 distinct CDR3 sequences, with 85% to 95% seen only once. The ten largest clones take up around 0.07% of the sample.

Summary of the overall study and its limitations: The number of individuals in the TCR sequencing and HLA analysis was recognized as being relatively small.

Peripheral blood CD8+ and CD4+ T cells from healthy donors, Susac syndrome patients and multiple sclerosis patients were profiled by high-throughput TCR beta sequencing. Multiple sclerosis controls were treatment-naive patients with stable or active relapsing-remitting disease fulfilling revised McDonald criteria. Bulk CD8+ and CD4+ T cells were purified magnetically by negative isolation, whereas CD8+ TEMRA cells were enriched by FACS. Blood was drawn into EDTA tubes, processed within 24 hours, and PBMCs were isolated by density gradient centrifugation. PBMCs destined for TCR sequencing were cryopreserved in liquid nitrogen and later thawed in a 37 °C water bath. The sorted or isolated CD4+, CD8+ and CD8+ TEMRA cells had a purity of 90% or higher. Comments on this clonotype: It lacks a known antigen. Base-call qualities are not available, and no considerably larger clone is one nucleotide away.

The sequencing sample was made of CD4+ T cells from PBMCs. The clonotype originates from a human donor with multiple sclerosis.

The nucleotides read TGCAGTGCTAGAGCACAGTTTTATAATTCACCCCTCCACTTT. This yields the protein CSARAQFYNSPLHF. The chain uses TRBV20-1 and TRBJ1-6, with the identity of the D gene unclear. The junction carries 8 bases between V and J, which are trimmed by 1 base and 4 bases respectively. The CDR3 has 14 amino acids, counting the end cysteine and phenylalanine. Only CDR3 DNA is held: 42 bases, read in frame from base 1. CDR1 and CDR2 were assigned from the germline V gene (reference sequence) as DFQATT and SNEGSKA.